The 32 T cell receptor beta chains listed next were all sequenced from one sample in a study of blood T cells in healthy people across ages. Together with a sample-barcoded 5' primer, a J-beta primer mix was included in a second PCR lasting roughly 6 to 12 cycles. TCRdb used MiXCR to reprocess the 5' RACE reads, holding one entry per CDR3 protein. The data contain 580,000 or so distinct CDR3 sequences, 40% to 55% of them singletons. Sequences were obtained from blood. These receptors were collected from an elderly man in good health.

This clonotype has a handful of counts. This chain uses TRBV14 with TRBJ1-2; D ambiguous. CDR3 length: 15 amino acids. Germline-derived CDR1 and CDR2 are SGHDN and FVKESK. The V end was cut by 0 bases, the J end by 5 bases, with 13 bases between. The CDR3 nucleotides are TGTGCCAGCAGCCAAGATTTGAGGGCTGGGTATGGCTACACCTTC. Encoded protein: CASSQDLRAGYGYTF.

The V gene is TRBV20-1, the J gene TRBJ1-2; the D is unclear. Germline V gene data show CDR1 as DFQATT and CDR2 as SNEGSKA (reference sequence). The V and J ends lost 6 bases and 1 base respectively, with 18 bases between them. CDR3 length equals 15 residues. The CDR3 coding sequence is TGCAGTGCCTTAGAGGCGGGCAAGGTTAACTATGGCTACACCTTC. It specifies CSALEAGKVNYGYTF.

The chain links TRBV5-1 to TRBJ1-4; possibly TRBD1 for D (6 bases). The CDR3 is 14 amino acids. The V gene lost 5 bases and the J gene lost 5 bases, with 13 bases spanning the gap. Germline CDR1 is SGHRS and CDR2 is YFSETQ. The CDR3 DNA reads as TGCGCCAGCAGAACCGGACAGACAAATGAAAAACTGTTTTTT. Translating gives CASRTGQTNEKLFF. Complete variable domain (other parts from reference TRBV5-1 and TRBJ1-4): KAGVTQTPRYLIKTRGQQVTLSCSPISGHRSVSWYQQTPGQGLQFLFEYFSETQRNKGNFPGRFSGRQFSNSRSEMNVSTLELGDSALYLCASRTGQTNEKLFFGSGTQLSVL.

The chain has TRBV3-1 and TRBJ2-7; the D gene could be TRBD1 or TRBD2 (5 bases each). This CDR3 is built from 15 residues. The germline V gene has CDR1 LGHDT and CDR2 YNNKEL (reference sequence). Deletions cut 0 bases from V and 6 bases from J, with 15 bases between. CDR3 nucleotide sequence: TGTGCCAGCAGCCAAGATCCCGGGGCTCCCTGCGAGCAGTACTTC. This encodes CASSQDPGAPCEQYF.

This clonotype was detected only a few times. The chain combines TRBV7-2 with TRBJ1-1; D remains ambiguous. This CDR3 region has 14 residues. Trimming pared 5 bases from V and 1 base from J, leaving 11 bases between. Germline CDR1 SGHTA, CDR2 FQGNSA. The CDR3 DNA follows: TGTGCCAGCAGCCCCCGTGGACGGAACACTGAAGCTTTCTTT. As protein: CASSPRGRNTEAFF.

The chain carries TRBV7-9 and TRBJ2-1, with D possibly being TRBD2 (6 bases). The V end lost 5 bases, the J end lost 7 bases, and 21 bases lay between the germline ends. Per the germline V gene, CDR1 is SEHNR and CDR2 is FQNEAQ (reference sequence). The CDR3 has 16 residues. CDR3 region: CASSPPGRDSRNEQFF. CDR3 nucleotides: TGTGCCAGCAGCCCCCCCGGCCGGGACTCCAGAAATGAGCAGTTCTTC.

A few counts support this clonotype. The rearrangement uses TRBV28 and TRBJ2-7; D is possibly TRBD1 (5 bases). Trimming left V 3 bases short and J 2 bases short, with 8 bases between. The germline CDR1 and CDR2 sequences are MDHEN and SYDVKM. There are 13 residues in the CDR3. The CDR3 spells CASSLTVPYEQYF. The CDR3 DNA sequence: TGTGCCAGCAGTTTGACAGTTCCCTACGAGCAGTACTTC.

The CDR3 nucleotides are TGCGCCAGCAGCCCTACCGGACAGGGGTGGCAAGAGACCCAGTACTTC. Translated, it gives CASSPTGQGWQETQYF. V gene TRBV5-1 combines with J gene TRBJ2-7; TRBD1 matches at 9 bases. The J call may be faulty, since TRBJ2-5 better matches the DNA end. The CDR3 is made up of 16 amino acids. CDR1 is SGHRS, CDR2 YFSETQ, per germline.

The rearrangement joins TRBV6-5 to TRBJ2-4, with 9 bases matching TRBD2. With 6 bases clipped from V and 15 bases from J, the junction kept 12 bases outside the gene matches. This CDR3 spans 13 amino acids. Germline V CDR1 and CDR2: MNHEY, SVGAGI. CDR3 DNA sequence: TGTGCCAGCAGCCCCGTACAGCGGGGGGAGCTGTACTTC. Translation: CASSPVQRGELYF.

This chain joins TRBV3-1 and TRBJ2-3; D ambiguous. V lost 2 bases, J lost 5 bases, and 17 bases lay in between. The germline V gene has CDR1 LGHDT and CDR2 YNNKEL (reference sequence). The CDR3 is made up of 16 amino acids. CDR3 bases: TGTGCCAGCAGCCAAAGACCCGGACGGCGCATAGATACGCAGTATTTT. Its protein product is CASSQRPGRRIDTQYF.

The genes are TRBV11-2 and TRBJ1-2; D ambiguous. The CDR3 length is 14 residues. Germline lookup yields CDR1 SGHAT and CDR2 FQNNGV. The V gene lost 5 bases and the J gene lost 8 bases, with 18 bases spanning the gap. CDR3 loop: CASSTQFGVFGYTF. The CDR3 DNA is TGTGCCAGCAGCACACAGTTTGGGGTTTTCGGCTACACCTTC.

Many counts were recorded for this clonotype. The chain uses TRBV6-2 or TRBV6-3 and TRBJ2-7, with no clear D. Trimming cost V 3 bases and J 3 bases, with 6 bases left between them. This CDR3 is built from 12 residues. The germline V gene encodes CDR1 MNHEY and CDR2 SVGEGT. The CDR3 sequence is CASSYTVYEQYF. The DNA of the CDR3 is TGTGCCAGCAGTTATACCGTCTACGAGCAGTACTTC.

V usage is TRBV20-1 and J usage is TRBJ2-1; 9 bases align to TRBD2. Germline values: CDR1 DFQATT, CDR2 SNEGSKA (reference sequence). The CDR3 sequence is 15 residues long. The V gene end was trimmed by 6 bases and the J gene end by 2 bases; junction bases not matched to a gene: 8. The DNA for the CDR3 is TGCAGTGCGGGACCTAGCGGGGTCGCCTACAATGAGCAGTTCTTC. Translating it yields CSAGPSGVAYNEQFF.

This chain connects TRBV3-1 to TRBJ2-1; D is uncertain. CDR1 is LGHDT, CDR2 YNNKEL, per germline (reference sequence). V gave up 0 bases and J gave up 8 bases, with 14 bases separating them. CDR3 size: 15 residues. The CDR3 region has the DNA TGTGCCAGCAGCCAAGATCTGATAGAAGGCCATGAGCAGTTCTTC. The encoded protein is CASSQDLIEGHEQFF.

The V and J genes are TRBV20-1 and TRBJ1-1; D unclear. V was pared by 0 bases and J by 3 bases, with 8 bases between. The CDR3 contains 13 residues. Germline V gene data show CDR1 as DFQATT and CDR2 as SNEGSKA (reference sequence). CDR3 residues: CSARDSGYTEAFF. The CDR3 DNA is TGCAGTGCTAGAGACTCGGGGTACACTGAAGCTTTCTTT.

This clonotype was recorded once. This chain links TRBV15 with TRBJ2-4; no firm D call. The J call is doubtful: the DNA matches TRBJ2-7 better. CDR3 length: 16 amino acids. Germline V CDR1 and CDR2: LNHNV, YYDKDF (reference sequence). The CDR3, as DNA: TGTGCCACCAGCAGAGATCGGCTAGATCTTCCCTACGAGCAGTACTTC. Amino acid sequence: CATSRDRLDLPYEQYF.

The chain links TRBV20-1 to TRBJ1-6; 9 bases agree with TRBD1. The germline V gene has CDR1 DFQATT and CDR2 SNEGSKA (reference sequence). Germline trimming cut 5 bases from V and 9 bases from J; bases unmatched to any gene: 14. CDR3 length: 16 residues. The CDR3, as DNA: TGCAGTGCTGTCCACAGGGGGCGAAGGGAAAGTTCACCCCTCCACTTT. Its protein is CSAVHRGRRESSPLHF.

This clonotype has only one observation. One end of the junction does not line up with germline, which may come from a read error. V gene TRBV7-2 combines with J gene TRBJ2-4, with a weak D call TRBD2 (6 bases). The CDR3 is made up of 16 amino acids. Germline V gene data show CDR1 as SGHTA and CDR2 as FQGNSA. The CDR3: CASSIWGGVAKNSQYF. CDR3 in DNA: TGTGCCAGCAGCATTTGGGGCGGGGTAGCCAAAAACAGTCAGTACTTC.

This clonotype was seen more than once but under ten times. The genes are TRBV6-4 and TRBJ2-1, with 7 nucleotides matching TRBD1. The germline V gene has CDR1 MRHNA and CDR2 SNTAGT. The CDR3 loop spans 14 amino acids. The J segment lost 5 bases and the V segment lost 7 bases, leaving 8 bases of the junction unmatched. CDR3 DNA: TGTGCCAGCAAGTTAGACAGGGTCAACAATGAGCAGTTCTTC. Its protein product is CASKLDRVNNEQFF.

This clonotype was seen only a few times. The chain combines TRBV7-9 with TRBJ2-1; possible D gene TRBD2, 5 bases. With 1 base removed from V and 12 bases from J, the gap between germline ends came to 10 bases. Germline CDR1 reads SEHNR; CDR2 reads FQNEAQ (reference sequence). The CDR3 is 12 residues long. The CDR3 loop reads CASSLVEGRQFF. The DNA of the CDR3 is TGTGCCAGCAGCTTAGTCGAGGGTAGGCAGTTCTTC.

The chain is built from TRBV9 and TRBJ2-3; the match to TRBD2 covers 8 bases. This CDR3 has 13 amino acids. Losses at the gene ends were 4 bases for V and 5 bases for J; bases not matched to a gene: 3. Germline V CDR1 and CDR2: SGDLS, YYNGEE. Here the CDR3 DNA reads TGTGCCAGCAGCAAGCGGGGGAAAGATACGCAGTATTTT. This codes for CASSKRGKDTQYF. The full variable domain, rest sourced from reference TRBV9 and TRBJ2-3, is DSGVTQTPKHLITATGQRVTLRCSPRSGDLSVYWYQQSLDQGLQFLIQYYNGEERAKGNILERFSAQQFPDLHSELNLSSLELGDSALYFCASSKRGKDTQYFGPGTRLTVL.

A remark on this clonotype: This may be a read error: a much more frequent sequence differs by one nucleotide. The CDR3 protein is CASSYLRGSGIDNELFF. CDR3 bases: TGTGCCAGCAGTTACCTCCGGGGTAGCGGGATCGACAATGAGCTGTTCTTC. The J gene is TRBJ2-1, the V gene TRBV6-5; 8 bases match TRBD2. CDR3 length: 17 residues. Per germline, CDR1 MNHEY and CDR2 SVGAGI.

This sequence joins TRBV11-2 and TRBJ1-4; TRBD1 aligns across 9 bases. Trimming took 3 bases from V and 0 from J; bases not matched to a gene: 5. Germline-derived CDR1 and CDR2 are SGHAT and FQNNGV. The CDR3 length is 17 residues. In nucleotides, the CDR3 is TGTGCCAGCAGCTTCCTGGGACAGGGAGCAACTAATGAAAAACTGTTTTTT. It yields the protein CASSFLGQGATNEKLFF. The whole variable domain, remainder taken from reference TRBV11-2 and TRBJ1-4, is EAGVAQSPRYKIIEKRQSVAFWCNPISGHATLYWYQQILGQGPKLLIQFQNNGVVDDSQLPKDRFSAERLKGVDSTLKIQPAKLEDSAVYLCASSFLGQGATNEKLFFGSGTQLSVL.

The chain has TRBV6-1 and TRBJ2-1; TRBD2 matches 8 bases. This CDR3 spans 16 amino acids. Germline V lookup: CDR1 MNHNS, CDR2 SASEGT. The V segment lost 5 bases and the J segment 3 bases; nucleotides outside the gene matches: 9. CDR3 residues: CASSWHGRALYNEQFF. CDR3 nucleotides: TGTGCCAGCAGTTGGCACGGGAGGGCCCTCTACAATGAGCAGTTCTTC.

This chain links TRBV6-5 with TRBJ2-4; D is unclear. V was trimmed by 0 bases and J by 6 bases, leaving 3 bases between them. The germline V gene encodes CDR1 MNHEY and CDR2 SVGAGI. This CDR3 is 12 amino acids long. CDR3 residues: CASSYSGNIQYF. For the CDR3, the DNA is TGTGCCAGCAGTTACTCAGGAAACATTCAGTACTTC.

The chain has TRBV10-3 and TRBJ1-6, with D tentatively TRBD1 (5 bases). Germline V CDR1 and CDR2: ENHRY, SYGVKD. The CDR3 contains 13 residues. V shed 2 bases and J shed 10 bases, with 9 bases lying between them. DNA of the CDR3: TGTGCCATCAGTGAGGGGACGGAATCACCCCTCCACTTT. Translation: CAISEGTESPLHF.

The V and J genes are TRBV29-1 and TRBJ2-3; no clear D gene. This CDR3 contains 14 residues. Trimming pared 3 bases from V and 1 base from J, leaving 11 bases between. In germline, CDR1 is SQVTM, CDR2 ANQGSEA. The CDR3 bases are TGCAGCGTTGATCACATAATGCGCACAGATACGCAGTATTTT. Amino acids: CSVDHIMRTDTQYF.

This clonotype was counted a few times. The chain recombines TRBV7-6 with TRBJ2-1, with D unclear. The CDR3 covers 14 residues. Trimming cost V 1 base and J 8 bases, with 12 bases left between them. CDR1 and CDR2 (germline): SGHVS, FNYEAQ. The CDR3 DNA follows: TGTGCCAGCAGCTTAGATTTTATGGGTGATGAGCAGTTCTTC. Translation: CASSLDFMGDEQFF.

The genes are TRBV7-2 and TRBJ2-4, with TRBD2 matching over 9 bases. The CDR3 contains 15 residues. CDR1 SGHTA and CDR2 FQGNSA come from the germline V gene. V lost 5 bases to trimming and J lost 14 bases; unmatched junction nucleotides: 16. DNA for the CDR3: TGTGCCAGCAGCCCCCGACTAGCGGTTAGAGAGACCAAGTACTTC. This gives the protein CASSPRLAVRETKYF.

The chain links TRBV7-3 to TRBJ2-5; D gene uncertain. This CDR3 contains 14 residues. The germline gives CDR1 SGHTA, CDR2 FQGTGA. The germline V and J ends were trimmed by 1 base and 5 bases, with 11 bases remaining between them. The CDR3 here is CASSLNPGLETQYF. CDR3 in DNA: TGTGCCAGCAGCTTAAACCCGGGTCTGGAGACCCAGTACTTC.

This clonotype was seen only a few times. The chain has TRBV3-1 and TRBJ1-6, with D unresolved. The V gene's germline CDR1 is LGHDT and CDR2 YNNKEL (reference sequence). The V gene lost 7 bases and the J gene lost 0 bases, with 13 bases spanning the gap. The CDR3 consists of 16 residues. The CDR3 DNA reads as TGTGCCAGCACCCAGAATCATGGCTCCTATAATTCACCCCTCCACTTT. Its protein is CASTQNHGSYNSPLHF.

V and J are TRBV27 and TRBJ2-1; TRBD2 aligns across 13 bases. Germline trimming cut 6 bases from V and 10 bases from J; bases unmatched to any gene: 9. The CDR3 sequence is 15 residues long. Germline assignment: CDR1 MNHEY and CDR2 SMNVEV (reference sequence). The CDR3 nucleotides read TGTGCCAGCAGGGAACTAGCGGGAGGGTCAGAGGAGCAGTTCTTC. Its protein is CASRELAGGSEEQFF.